A selection of T cell receptor beta chains follows, all from one sample in a study of T cells after yellow fever vaccination. Via MiXCR, TCRdb re-called the 5' RACE reads, giving one row per CDR3 protein. The sample shows approximately 250,000 distinct CDR3 sequences, around 4.9% of them seen only once. The material was CD4+ T cells sorted from PBMCs, obtained on the day of the yellow fever booster vaccination. The receptors derive from a man aged 18 to 29 who received the YFV17D yellow fever vaccine. Both conserved end residues are part of each CDR3. Each record gives: clone size, D gene, CDR3 length, J gene, V gene, CDR3 protein, CDR3 DNA. The D gene is left open where the match is weak. Where a row states a size, it is once, few, many or the class of an expanded clone; other rows omit it.

abundance: few; d_gene: TRBD2; len: 16; j_gene: TRBJ2-3; v_gene: TRBV7-2; CDR3aa: CASSLGLAGGQDTQYF; CDR3nt: TGTGCCAGCAGCTTGGGACTAGCGGGGGGGCAGGATACGCAGTATTTT
abundance: few; d_gene: -; len: 16; j_gene: TRBJ2-1; v_gene: TRBV9; CDR3aa: CASSVGKGPTYNEQFF; CDR3nt: TGTGCCAGCAGCGTGGGAAAAGGGCCAACCTACAATGAGCAGTTCTTC
abundance: few; d_gene: TRBD2; len: 14; j_gene: TRBJ2-7; v_gene: TRBV7-2; CDR3aa: CASSLANVGGEQYF; CDR3nt: TGTGCCAGCAGCTTAGCAAACGTCGGGGGGGAGCAGTACTTC
abundance: -; d_gene: TRBD2; len: 15; j_gene: TRBJ2-1; v_gene: TRBV5-1; CDR3aa: CASTPGTSGDNEQFF; CDR3nt: TGCGCCAGCACCCCCGGGACTAGCGGTGACAATGAGCAGTTCTTC
abundance: many; d_gene: -; len: 13; j_gene: TRBJ1-3; v_gene: TRBV5-5; CDR3aa: CASSLGFGNTIYF; CDR3nt: TGTGCCAGCAGCTTAGGTTTTGGAAACACCATATATTTT
abundance: -; d_gene: -; len: 14; j_gene: TRBJ1-4; v_gene: TRBV7-2; CDR3aa: CASSLYGSDEKLFF; CDR3nt: TGTGCCAGCAGCCTTTATGGTTCGGATGAAAAACTGTTTTTT
abundance: many; d_gene: -; len: 12; j_gene: TRBJ2-1; v_gene: TRBV7-3; CDR3aa: CASSLVYNEQFF; CDR3nt: TGTGCCAGCAGCTTAGTGTACAATGAGCAGTTCTTC
abundance: -; d_gene: -; len: 14; j_gene: TRBJ1-5; v_gene: TRBV20-1; CDR3aa: CSATGPGWDQPQHF; CDR3nt: TGCAGTGCTACTGGGCCCGGTTGGGATCAGCCCCAGCATTTT
abundance: -; d_gene: -; len: 16; j_gene: TRBJ2-3; v_gene: TRBV15; CDR3aa: CATSRDRAGFTDTQYF; CDR3nt: TGTGCCACCAGCAGAGATCGGGCGGGGTTCACAGATACGCAGTATTTT
abundance: few; d_gene: -; len: 14; j_gene: TRBJ1-2; v_gene: TRBV15; CDR3aa: CATSRDQGNYGYTF; CDR3nt: TGTGCCACCAGCAGAGATCAGGGGAACTATGGCTACACCTTC
abundance: many; d_gene: -; len: 17; j_gene: TRBJ1-2; v_gene: TRBV4-1; CDR3aa: CASSQDPRAGVRYGYTF; CDR3nt: TGCGCCAGCAGCCAAGATCCCCGGGCAGGGGTTAGGTATGGCTACACCTTC
abundance: few; d_gene: -; len: 14; j_gene: TRBJ1-2; v_gene: TRBV5-6; CDR3aa: CASSLLLGARGYTF; CDR3nt: TGTGCCAGCAGCCTCCTTCTTGGGGCGCGAGGCTACACCTTC
abundance: few; d_gene: -; len: 11; j_gene: TRBJ2-5; v_gene: TRBV20-1; CDR3aa: CSARVKETQYF; CDR3nt: TGCAGTGCTAGAGTAAAAGAGACCCAGTACTTC
abundance: -; d_gene: -; len: 13; j_gene: TRBJ1-2; v_gene: TRBV27; CDR3aa: CASSYGDNYGYTF; CDR3nt: TGTGCCAGCAGTTATGGAGATAACTATGGCTACACCTTC